Shown below are 24 T cell receptor beta chains from a single sample sequenced in a study of vaccination and CD4 T cells after COVID-19. Sample treatment: roughly 11-day PBMC culture with coronavirus spike peptide pools or control peptides (ViraFEST assay). No cognate antigen is known for these TCRs. The Oncomine TCR Beta short-read assay sequenced DNA from cultured CD4+ T cells. TCRdb passed the PCR reads through MiXCR, listing each CDR3 protein once. Among some 13,000 distinct CDR3 sequences, 27% were seen once, and the ten largest hold 6.5% to 9.5%. The sequenced sample was CD4+ T cells from blood, cultured in vitro. Receptors were obtained from a human donor who had recovered from COVID-19.

This clonotype was seen only a few times. V usage is TRBV11-2 and J usage is TRBJ1-1; TRBD1 agrees at 9 bases. This CDR3 has 15 amino acids. Germline V gene lookup returns CDR1 SGHAT and CDR2 FQNNGV. With V trimmed by 6 bases and J by 5 bases, 10 bases remained unmatched. The CDR3 DNA reads as TGTGCCAGCAGAAAAGTACAGGGGGCAGGGACTGAAGCTTTCTTT. Translated: CASRKVQGAGTEAFF.

This clonotype showed up just a few times. The chain employs TRBV19 and TRBJ2-2; D remains ambiguous. This CDR3 is built from 15 residues. The V gene's germline CDR1 is LNHDA and CDR2 SQIVND (reference sequence). V was trimmed by 6 bases and J by 6 bases, leaving 17 bases between them. CDR3 in DNA: TGTGCCAGTAGGAACTACGGTGAAGGGCCCGGGGAGCTGTTTTTT. Residues: CASRNYGEGPGELFF.

J is TRBJ1-1 and V is TRBV6-5; maybe TRBD1 (6 bases). Trimming cost V 3 bases and J 10 bases, with 15 bases left between them. The CDR3 is 13 amino acids. Germline V gene lookup returns CDR1 MNHEY and CDR2 SVGAGI. CDR3 nucleotides: TGTGCCAGCAGTTATAAGGGGGGCTCGGTAGCTTTCTTT. It translates to CASSYKGGSVAFF.

This clonotype has more than one count but fewer than ten. The chain employs TRBV19 and TRBJ2-7; D possibly corresponds to TRBD1 (5 bases). Deletions cut 0 bases from V and 4 bases from J, with 7 bases between. The germline V gene has CDR1 LNHDA and CDR2 SQIVND (reference sequence). The CDR3 has 13 residues. The CDR3 sequence is CASSIDREYEQYF. The CDR3 DNA follows: TGTGCCAGTAGTATAGACAGGGAATACGAGCAGTACTTC.

The chain combines TRBV5-5 with TRBJ2-5; D assignment may be TRBD1 or TRBD2 (5 bases each). With 0 bases removed from V and 3 bases from J, the gap between germline ends came to 9 bases. CDR1 SGHKS and CDR2 YYEKEE come from the germline V gene (reference sequence). The CDR3 consists of 14 residues. Here the CDR3 reads CASSLVGTEETQYF. The CDR3 DNA reads TGTGCCAGCAGCTTGGTGGGGACGGAAGAGACCCAGTACTTC.

The CDR3 protein is CASSPVPGLAGGSYNEQFF. As DNA, the CDR3 is TGTGCCAGCAGCCCTGTCCCGGGACTAGCGGGGGGATCCTACAATGAGCAGTTCTTC. The rearrangement joins TRBV7-9 to TRBJ2-1; the match to TRBD2 covers 15 bases. This CDR3 region has 19 residues. Germline loops: CDR1 SEHNR, CDR2 FQNEAQ (reference sequence). V shed 5 bases and J 1 base; nucleotides not matched to a gene: 9.

In its sample, this clonotype was seen a few times. The rearrangement uses TRBV20-1 and TRBJ2-7, with 11 nucleotides matching TRBD2. The CDR3 has 16 amino acids. The germline V gene has CDR1 DFQATT and CDR2 SNEGSKA (reference sequence). J was trimmed by 0 bases and V by 2 bases; bases with no gene match: 6. The CDR3 DNA is TGCAGTGCTAGAACTAGCGGGGGTGGCACCTCCTACGAGCAGTACTTC. Its protein is CSARTSGGGTSYEQYF.

The chain uses TRBV5-1 and TRBJ2-3; D is ambiguous. The CDR3 is made up of 14 amino acids. CDR1 and CDR2 from the germline V gene are SGHRS and YFSETQ. V lost 3 bases, J lost 2 bases, and 10 bases lay in between. The CDR3 here is CASSSLTSTDTQYF. CDR3 coding DNA: TGCGCCAGCAGCTCCCTGACCTCCACAGATACGCAGTATTTT.

V gene TRBV6-2 or TRBV6-3 combines with J gene TRBJ2-5; possibly TRBD2 for D (5 bases). Trimming shortened V by 6 bases and J by 6 bases, and 17 bases separated the two germline ends. CDR1 and CDR2 (germline): MNHEY, SVGEGT. This CDR3 has 14 residues. For the CDR3, the DNA is TGTGCCAGCAGGCTTGTGGCGGGCGGGCAGACCCAGTACTTC. Protein sequence: CASRLVAGGQTQYF.

This clonotype was observed a single time. The rearrangement links TRBV19 to TRBJ1-1; 8 nucleotides agree with TRBD1. Germline CDR1 reads LNHDA; CDR2 reads SQIVND (reference sequence). The CDR3 runs to 15 residues. J was trimmed by 3 bases and V by 4 bases; bases with no gene match: 7. CDR3 in DNA: TGTGCCAGTAGTACTACAGGGGGGTATTACACTGAAGCTTTCTTT. Amino acid sequence: CASSTTGGYYTEAFF.

This clonotype occurred a few times. The V call is TRBV11-3, the J call TRBJ1-1, with D hard to call. The CDR3 sequence is 13 residues long. In germline, CDR1 is SGHNT, CDR2 YENEEA. The V end was cut by 3 bases, the J end by 1 base, with 6 bases between. Here the CDR3 DNA reads TGTGCCAGCAGCTTCCAGCCGAACACTGAAGCTTTCTTT. It yields the protein CASSFQPNTEAFF.

This clonotype has just a few counts. The rearrangement uses TRBV6-2 or TRBV6-3 and TRBJ1-1; D might be TRBD1 (6 bases). The germline gives CDR1 MNHEY, CDR2 SVGEGT. Between the trimmed V and J ends, which lost 4 bases and 5 bases, there was a span of 11 bases. The CDR3 spans 13 residues. The CDR3 bases are TGTGCCAGCAGTTTCAGGGGTCGGACTGAAGCTTTCTTT. Translating gives CASSFRGRTEAFF.

The chain links TRBV19 to TRBJ1-6, with D perhaps matching TRBD1 (6 bases). V lost 7 bases to trimming and J lost 6 bases, with 16 bases between them. This CDR3 has 15 residues. Germline loops: CDR1 LNHDA, CDR2 SQIVND (reference sequence). The CDR3 DNA reads as TGTGCCAGTAACCAACAGGGAATAGGTAATTCACCCCTCCACTTT. As protein: CASNQQGIGNSPLHF.

CDR3 DNA: TGTGCCAGCAGTTACTCCGCGGGGGGGCGATACAATGAGCAGTTCTTC. Its protein is CASSYSAGGRYNEQFF. The rearrangement joins TRBV6-2 or TRBV6-3 to TRBJ2-1, with 9 bases fitting TRBD2. Germline V gene sequence: CDR1 MNHEY, CDR2 SVGEGT. The CDR3 is 16 amino acids. V dropped 0 bases and J dropped 4; count of bases not matched to a gene: 4.

This clonotype was counted only a few times. The CDR3 bases are TGTGCCAGCAGTGTAACAGGATATGAAAAACTGTTTTTT. Translating it yields CASSVTGYEKLFF. The rearrangement joins TRBV6-1 to TRBJ1-4; a weak D match, TRBD1 (5 bases). Deletions cut 4 bases from V and 6 bases from J, with 9 bases between. The CDR3 covers 13 residues. Germline V lookup: CDR1 MNHNS, CDR2 SASEGT.

This clonotype turned up a few times. The chain has TRBV6-1 and TRBJ2-7; D is uncertain. There are 15 residues in the CDR3. CDR1 and CDR2 from the germline V gene are MNHNS and SASEGT. V was clipped by 5 bases and J by 0 bases, with 14 bases between them. The CDR3 sequence is CASSPETAGSYEQYF. CDR3 nucleotide sequence: TGTGCCAGCAGTCCAGAGACTGCAGGCTCCTACGAGCAGTACTTC.

This chain links TRBV10-3 with TRBJ1-1; a possible D gene is TRBD1 (5 bases). Germline V CDR1 and CDR2: ENHRY, SYGVKD. V lost 2 bases to trimming and J lost 0 bases, with 22 bases between them. This CDR3 is 19 amino acids long. The CDR3 DNA reads TGTGCCATCAGTGAGGAATCCGAGACACAGGTATTATTGAACACTGAAGCTTTCTTT. Residues: CAISEESETQVLLNTEAFF.

This chain joins TRBV6-2 or TRBV6-3 and TRBJ2-7; D is perhaps TRBD2 (6 bases). Germline CDR1 MNHEY, CDR2 SVGEGT. There are 15 residues in the CDR3. Trimming left V 0 bases short and J 4 bases short, with 13 bases between. This chain's CDR3 is CASSYSNAGGYEQYF. As DNA, the CDR3 is TGTGCCAGCAGTTACTCGAATGCAGGAGGGTACGAGCAGTACTTC.

This clonotype was detected a few times. V is TRBV6-1 and J is TRBJ1-5, with TRBD1 matching 7 bases. The CDR3 sequence is 12 residues long. Germline V gene lookup returns CDR1 MNHNS and CDR2 SASEGT. The CDR3 sequence: CATGETNQPQHF. The CDR3 DNA reads as TGTGCTACAGGGGAGACTAATCAGCCCCAGCATTTT.

This clonotype was counted a few times. The V gene is TRBV7-2, the J gene TRBJ2-1, with 12 bases that match TRBD2. This CDR3 comprises 17 residues. Germline CDR1 SGHTA, CDR2 FQGNSA. V lost 2 bases and J lost 4; bases outside the gene matches: 6. The CDR3 DNA is TGTGCCAGCAGCTTAAGGCCCACTAGCGGGGGGTACAATGAGCAGTTCTTC. Protein product: CASSLRPTSGGYNEQFF.

The sample holds a few counts of this clonotype. The CDR3 protein is CASSIDPRTLRDRAYNEQFF. The DNA of the CDR3 is TGTGCCAGTAGTATAGATCCTAGGACGCTGCGGGACAGGGCCTACAATGAGCAGTTCTTC. This chain joins TRBV19 and TRBJ2-1, with TRBD1 matching 9 bases. V lost 0 bases and J lost 2; bases outside the gene matches: 14. Germline values: CDR1 LNHDA, CDR2 SQIVND (reference sequence). The CDR3 runs to 20 residues.

This rearrangement joins TRBV6-5 to TRBJ1-6; D is undetermined. The CDR3 runs 17 residues. Germline values: CDR1 MNHEY, CDR2 SVGAGI. The V end was cut by 0 bases, the J end by 6 bases, with 15 bases between. The CDR3 DNA is TGTGCCAGCAGTTACTCGTTGGACGGTGCCTTTAATTCACCCCTCCACTTT. It is translated as CASSYSLDGAFNSPLHF.

In nucleotides, the CDR3 is TGTGCCAGCAGTTACCGGGACAGGGCCACCCAGTACTTC. Its translation is CASSYRDRATQYF. The chain joins TRBV6-2 or TRBV6-3 to TRBJ2-5; 9 bases agree with TRBD1. In germline, CDR1 is MNHEY, CDR2 SVGEGT. This CDR3 has 13 amino acids. The trim removed 2 bases at V and 8 bases at J, leaving 3 bases unmatched.

J is TRBJ1-2 and V is TRBV20-1; D is unresolved. The germline V gene has CDR1 DFQATT and CDR2 SNEGSKA (reference sequence). This CDR3 spans 12 amino acids. The V gene lost 5 bases and the J gene lost 4 bases, with 11 bases spanning the gap. The CDR3 DNA follows: TGCAGTGCTGACACCCGGGGCTATGGCTACACCTTC. Translated: CSADTRGYGYTF.